This T cell receptor beta chain was captured in a study of CD8 T cells in Susac syndrome (dated by TCRdb to about 2019). Study-wide context: Of the Susac syndrome patients who were sequenced, about six had clinically active disease and roughly eight were in clinical remission. Susac syndrome patients were therapy-naive, on corticosteroids (some also receiving IVIg), or on IVIg alone at blood withdrawal. The study used repertoire sequencing to test whether antigen drove CD8+ T cell activation and differentiation in Susac syndrome.

RNA was extracted using the RNeasy kit, and about 0.5 to 1 microgram was reverse transcribed with random hexamers. TCR beta CDR3 regions were amplified with the immunoSEQ multiplex PCR assay covering 54 Vbeta and 13 Jbeta segments. PCR amplification bias was corrected using a synthetic template baseline for primer optimization and computational correction. In the paper's pipeline: Reads were annotated to V, D and J genes per IMGT and analyzed with immunoSEQ Analyzer, keeping only productive sequences. Clonality was calculated as one minus the Shannon entropy normalized by log2 of the number of productive unique sequences. For each patient and control, public and private clones were evaluated among the 100 most prevalent clones. Clones were defined as Susac-specific if absent from the healthy and MS cohorts, from approximately 1,100 published viral clones and from other ImmuneACCESS disease sequences. The public reads were quality trimmed at Q25 with fastp and then assembled into clones with MiXCR by TCRdb, keeping productive beta chains. Entries are consolidated by CDR3 protein sequence, retaining the most common genes and DNA. TCRdb, not the original authors, processed these V and J calls. The sample table shows more than 150,000 distinct CDR3 sequences, and 90% to 95% are seen once. Of the sample, 0.16% falls within the top ten clones.

To note about this clonotype: It has no known antigen specificity. No quality values exist for individual bases; no much larger clone is one base distant.

What the study reported, not specific to this receptor: The TCR sequencing and HLA analysis was acknowledged to have included a relatively small number of individuals. No clonal expansion was detected in the CD4+ T cell repertoire of Susac syndrome patients.

Peripheral blood CD8+ and CD4+ T cells from healthy donors, Susac syndrome patients and multiple sclerosis patients were profiled by high-throughput TCR beta sequencing. Recently defined diagnostic criteria for definite or probable disease were met by the Susac syndrome patients. CD8+ TEMRA cells were enriched by FACS, while bulk CD8+ and CD4+ T cells were purified by magnetic negative isolation. Blood was drawn into EDTA tubes, processed within 24 hours, and PBMCs were isolated by density gradient centrifugation. PBMCs destined for TCR sequencing were cryopreserved in liquid nitrogen and later thawed in a 37 °C water bath. The sorted or isolated CD4+, CD8+ and CD8+ TEMRA cells reached a purity of at least 90%. Reading from cysteine to phenylalanine, the CDR3 counts 14 amino acids. Of all the DNA, just the CDR3 is kept, 42 bases in frame from base 1. Trimming removed 5 bases from V and 3 bases from J; the gene matches leave 4 bases unexplained. According to the germline V gene, CDR1 reads MNHEY and CDR2 reads SVGEGT.

The TCR sequence derives from a human donor with Susac syndrome. The chain is made from TRBV6-2 or TRBV6-3 and TRBJ1-5, with 7 middle bases fitting TRBD1. Sample: CD4+ T cells from PBMCs. The CDR3 here reads CASSMGQYNQPQHF. The sequence in DNA is TGTGCCAGCAGTATGGGACAGTACAATCAGCCCCAGCATTTT.